The 25 T cell receptor beta chains presented below share a single source sample, sequenced in a study of T cells in Graves' hyperthyroidism and ophthalmopathy. Amplification yielded TCR beta CDR3 regions, with RNA transcripts as the source. Researchers ran a first-round RT-PCR on the TCR CDR3 using the HTBI primer set. TCRdb re-derived calls from the multiplex PCR reads in MiXCR, one entry per CDR3 protein. The table lists some 24,000 distinct CDR3 sequences, under 55% of them singletons. The sequencing input was blood. Receptors were obtained from a woman aged 40 to 50 with Graves' hyperthyroidism that later progressed to Graves' ophthalmopathy.

The V gene is TRBV20-1, the J gene TRBJ1-4; the match to TRBD1 covers 9 bases. The CDR3 extends over 12 amino acids. Germline-derived CDR1 and CDR2 are DFQATT and SNEGSKA (reference sequence). V shed 6 bases, J shed 8 bases, and the junction held 4 bases outside the gene matches. The DNA of the CDR3 is TGCAGTGCGGACGACAGGGGGGAAAAACTGTTTTTT. Encoded protein: CSADDRGEKLFF.

The V call is TRBV9, the J call TRBJ2-1; TRBD1 agrees at 12 bases. The CDR3 sequence is 17 residues long. In germline, CDR1 is SGDLS, CDR2 YYNGEE. Losses at the gene ends were 3 bases for V and 4 bases for J; bases not matched to a gene: 8. DNA of the CDR3: TGTGCCAGCAGCGGATCCGGGACAGGGGGCCCGTACAATGAGCAGTTCTTC. Amino acid sequence: CASSGSGTGGPYNEQFF.

The gene calls are TRBV19 and TRBJ1-4; the D gene is possibly TRBD1 (5 bases). This CDR3 is 14 amino acids long. In germline, CDR1 is LNHDA, CDR2 SQIVND (reference sequence). V shed 7 bases and J shed 8 bases, with 17 bases lying between them. The CDR3: CASTQTGGVEKLFF. The CDR3 DNA sequence: TGTGCCAGTACCCAAACAGGAGGGGTGGAAAAACTGTTTTTT.

This chain links TRBV6-2 or TRBV6-3 with TRBJ1-2; a weak D match, TRBD1 (5 bases). Looked up from germline, CDR1 is MNHEY and CDR2 is SVGEGT. V lost 2 bases to trimming and J lost 1 base, with 11 bases between them. The CDR3 spans 15 residues. CDR3 region: CASSYGASFNYGYTF. The CDR3 nucleotides read TGTGCCAGCAGTTACGGGGCCAGCTTTAACTATGGCTACACCTTC.

Note on this clonotype: The junction does not match germline at one end; this may be a read error. CDR3 nucleotide sequence: TGTGCCACCAGTGATCAGACACCAGAGACGCAGTATTTT. Residues: CATSDQTPETQYF. The chain links TRBV24-1 to TRBJ2-3, with no clear D. This CDR3 is 13 amino acids long. The V gene's germline CDR1 is KGHDR and CDR2 SFDVKD.

This clonotype occurred a few times. The rearrangement joins TRBV24-1 to TRBJ1-5, with TRBD1 identical over 8 bases. V was clipped by 2 bases and J by 7 bases; unmatched bases: 6. Germline CDR1 is KGHDR and CDR2 is SFDVKD. The CDR3 length is 15 residues. CDR3 DNA sequence: TGTGCCACCAGTGATTCGACAGGGGACGGGCAGCCCCAGCATTTT. It is translated as CATSDSTGDGQPQHF.

This clonotype is medium-sized. The chain uses TRBV15 and TRBJ1-1, with D perhaps TRBD1 (5 bases). The ends were cut back, 5 bases at V and 1 base at J, with 11 bases in the middle. The CDR3 contains 14 residues. Germline loops: CDR1 LNHNV, CDR2 YYDKDF (reference sequence). The CDR3 sequence: CATSAGTGNTEAFF. Written as DNA, the CDR3 is TGTGCCACCAGCGCGGGAACAGGGAACACTGAAGCTTTCTTT.

At least ten counts were recorded for this clonotype. The rearrangement joins TRBV5-4 to TRBJ2-1; D is possibly TRBD1 (5 bases). The CDR3 consists of 13 residues. From germline, CDR1 is SGHNT and CDR2 YYREEE (reference sequence). V was cut by 5 bases and J by 10 bases, with 16 bases left in between. For the CDR3, the DNA is TGTGCCAGCAGATCGGAGATACAGGCGGAGCAGTTCTTC. It yields the protein CASRSEIQAEQFF. The whole variable domain, filled in from reference TRBV5-4 and TRBJ2-1, reads ETGVTQSPTHLIKTRGQQVTLRCSSQSGHNTVSWYQQALGQGPQFIFQYYREEENGRGNFPPRFSGLQFPNYSSELNVNALELDDSALYLCASRSEIQAEQFFGPGTRLTVL.

This clonotype was counted once. The chain couples TRBV10-3 to TRBJ1-2; D ambiguous. This CDR3 is built from 14 residues. Germline CDR1 ENHRY, CDR2 SYGVKD. Trimming took 0 bases from V and 8 from J, leaving 13 bases between them. CDR3 in amino acids: CAISESRQVGGYTF. CDR3 DNA: TGTGCCATCAGTGAGTCTCGGCAGGTTGGGGGCTACACCTTC.

This clonotype was recorded a few times. This sequence joins TRBV10-3 and TRBJ1-2, with D uncertain. V lost 0 bases, J lost 8 bases, and 10 bases lay in between. Germline assignment: CDR1 ENHRY and CDR2 SYGVKD. This CDR3 comprises 13 residues. The CDR3 sequence: CAISESNGEGYTF. In DNA, the CDR3 is TGTGCCATCAGTGAGTCTAACGGCGAGGGCTACACCTTC.

This clonotype was detected once. Without the conserved terminal phenylalanine or tryptophan, this CDR3 likely stems from a read error. The DNA is left out, because the CDR3 cannot be placed on it with certainty; the CDR3 is given as TCRdb lists it. V gene TRBV7-9 combines with J gene TRBJ2-5; TRBD1, the D gene given by the table, was not confirmed from the DNA. From its first to its last residue, the CDR3 has 9 amino acids. Germline V lookup: CDR1 SEHNR, CDR2 FQNEAQ (reference sequence). The CDR3 sequence: CASSFPRGS.

In its sample, this clonotype was seen many times. This chain joins TRBV14 and TRBJ2-7; 7 bases are shared with TRBD2. This CDR3 has 15 amino acids. Trimming cost V 0 bases and J 1 base; bases outside gene matches: 3. Germline CDR1 reads SGHDN; CDR2 reads FVKESK. CDR3 sequence (DNA): TGTGCCAGCAGCCAAGACTACGGGGGGTCCTACGAGCAGTACTTC. Its translation: CASSQDYGGSYEQYF.

This clonotype was counted between two and nine times. The chain carries TRBV29-1 and TRBJ2-1; 13 bases map to TRBD2. Germline CDR1 is SQVTM and CDR2 is ANQGSEA. V dropped 5 bases and J dropped 10; count of bases not matched to a gene: 8. The CDR3 covers 14 residues. The CDR3 region has the DNA TGCAGCGTTCAAACTAGCGGGAGGGCTGAGGAGCAGTTCTTC. Its protein is CSVQTSGRAEEQFF.

In this sample, this clonotype turned up a few times. This chain joins TRBV24-1 and TRBJ2-5; D uncertain. CDR1 KGHDR and CDR2 SFDVKD come from the germline V gene. The length of the CDR3 is 13 residues. V was pared by 4 bases and J by 3 bases, with 8 bases between. CDR3 sequence (DNA): TGTGCCACCAGTGAAAAGCTTGAAGAGACCCAGTACTTC. Translated: CATSEKLEETQYF.

The J gene is TRBJ1-6, the V gene TRBV2; D uncertain. In germline, CDR1 is SNHLY, CDR2 FYNNEI. The CDR3 has 15 residues. Trimming removed 7 bases at V and 10 bases at J, with 20 bases between. DNA of the CDR3: TGTGCCAGCACCGAGTGGGGAAAGGCAATATCACCCCTCCACTTT. Its translation is CASTEWGKAISPLHF.

Within the sample, this clonotype is medium-sized. The chain links TRBV20-1 to TRBJ2-1; D gene ambiguous. CDR3 length: 14 amino acids. The germline V gene has CDR1 DFQATT and CDR2 SNEGSKA (reference sequence). V was shortened by 5 bases and J by 5 bases, with 16 bases between the two germline ends. The CDR3 reads CSAPGQDVDNEQFF. DNA for the CDR3: TGCAGTGCTCCCGGGCAGGACGTAGACAATGAGCAGTTCTTC.

The V call is TRBV29-1, the J call TRBJ2-7, with D maybe TRBD2 (6 bases). CDR1 and CDR2 from the germline V gene are SQVTM and ANQGSEA. With 8 bases removed from V and 2 bases from J, the gap between germline ends came to 13 bases. CDR3 length equals 12 residues. CDR3 coding DNA: TGCAGCAGTAAGGAGGGTGCCTACGAGCAGTACTTC. This codes for CSSKEGAYEQYF.

The J gene is TRBJ2-5, the V gene TRBV19; TRBD1 matches at 9 bases. The CDR3 is made up of 16 amino acids. Germline CDR1 reads LNHDA; CDR2 reads SQIVND (reference sequence). The CDR3 loop reads CTSSARRGQGQETQYF. As DNA, the CDR3 is TGTACTAGTAGTGCCAGACGGGGACAGGGTCAAGAGACCCAGTACTTC.

The chain combines TRBV2 with TRBJ2-2; D is possibly TRBD1 (6 bases). From germline, CDR1 is SNHLY and CDR2 FYNNEI. The V end lost 9 bases, the J end lost 4 bases, and 18 bases lay between the germline ends. This CDR3 spans 15 amino acids. The CDR3 sequence is CASREGVYATGELFF. As DNA, the CDR3 is TGTGCCAGTAGAGAGGGGGTTTATGCCACCGGGGAGCTGTTTTTT.

The chain employs TRBV5-1 and TRBJ2-7; possibly TRBD2 for D (6 bases). Per germline, CDR1 SGHRS and CDR2 YFSETQ. The CDR3 contains 14 residues. Trimming stripped 4 bases from V and 0 bases from J, with 11 bases between. The CDR3: CASSLTSNSYEQYF. The CDR3 nucleotides read TGCGCCAGCAGCCTCACTAGCAACTCCTACGAGCAGTACTTC.

The chain uses TRBV9 and TRBJ1-4, with D perhaps TRBD1 (5 bases). Trimming stripped 0 bases from V and 4 bases from J, with 13 bases between. The CDR3 spans 16 residues. The germline gives CDR1 SGDLS, CDR2 YYNGEE. The chain's CDR3 is CASSVGSGHLNEKLFF. CDR3 coding DNA: TGTGCCAGCAGCGTAGGATCCGGACACCTTAATGAAAAACTGTTTTTT. The whole variable domain, filled in from reference TRBV9 and TRBJ1-4, reads DSGVTQTPKHLITATGQRVTLRCSPRSGDLSVYWYQQSLDQGLQFLIQYYNGEERAKGNILERFSAQQFPDLHSELNLSSLELGDSALYFCASSVGSGHLNEKLFFGSGTQLSVL.

This clonotype was seen many times. The rearrangement uses TRBV6-1 and TRBJ2-2, with D hard to call. V lost 6 bases and J 8 bases, leaving 16 bases between the germline ends. The CDR3 sequence is 14 residues long. Germline loops: CDR1 MNHNS, CDR2 SASEGT. This chain's CDR3 is CASSENPFTGELFF. As DNA, the CDR3 is TGTGCCAGCAGCGAGAATCCGTTTACTGGGGAGCTGTTTTTT.

This clonotype appeared once. The CDR3 DNA sequence: TGCAGTGCTAGAGTCGCTAGCGGTTCAAGCTCCTACAATGAGCAGTTCTTC. Translation: CSARVASGSSSYNEQFF. This chain joins TRBV20-1 and TRBJ2-1; 7 nucleotides match TRBD2. The CDR3 is 17 amino acids. Germline CDR1 DFQATT, CDR2 SNEGSKA (reference sequence). J gave up 0 bases and V 1 base, and 9 bases lay outside the gene matches.

This clonotype was counted only a few times. The chain employs TRBV2 and TRBJ2-7; 11 positions agree with TRBD1. This CDR3 contains 14 residues. V trimming: 3 bases; J trimming: 4 bases; junction bases outside the gene matches: 2. The V gene's germline CDR1 is SNHLY and CDR2 FYNNEI. CDR3 in DNA: TGTGCCAGCAGTGACGGACAGGGGGCGTACGAGCAGTACTTC. Its translation: CASSDGQGAYEQYF.

A word on this clonotype: A junction boundary mismatches the germline segment, possibly from a read error. This chain joins TRBV9 and TRBJ2-3; D unclear. Germline values: CDR1 SGDLS, CDR2 YYNGEE. The CDR3 is 14 amino acids. CDR3 region: CASSVGNSTDTQNF. The DNA of the CDR3 is TGTGCCAGCAGCGTAGGAAATAGCACAGATACGCAGAATTTT. The full variable domain, its missing parts supplied by reference TRBV9 and TRBJ2-3, is DSGVTQTPKHLITATGQRVTLRCSPRSGDLSVYWYQQSLDQGLQFLIQYYNGEERAKGNILERFSAQQFPDLHSELNLSSLELGDSALYFCASSVGNSTDTQNFGPGTRLTVL.